A selection of T cell receptor beta chains follows, all from one sample in a study of Graves' ophthalmopathy and Graves' hyperthyroidism. From the multiplex PCR reads, TCRdb called clonotypes with MiXCR, one entry per CDR3 protein. The data contain about 48,000 distinct CDR3 sequences, 50% of them singletons. Sequencing used peripheral blood. These receptor sequences come from an adult man with Graves' ophthalmopathy. CDR3s include the opening cysteine and the closing phenylalanine or tryptophan. The D gene is left open where the match is weak. The size entry is marked missing in some rows and otherwise reads once, few, many or a size class.

d_call cdr3_length clone_size j_call v_call cdr3_nt cdr3_aa
NA 14 many TRBJ2-3 TRBV7-9 TGTGCCAGCAGCTCACAAAGTAGCACAGATACGCAGTATTTT CASSSQSSTDTQYF
NA 12 NA TRBJ2-7 TRBV20-1 TGCAGTGCTATGGGGGGCTTGAGGGAGCAGTACTTC CSAMGGLREQYF
TRBD2 18 many TRBJ2-3 TRBV11-3 TGTGCCAGCAGCACGGGACTAGCGGGAGGCGCAAGCACAGATACGCAGTATTTT CASSTGLAGGASTDTQYF
TRBD2 14 many TRBJ2-7 TRBV11-3 TGTGCCAGCAGCCCTGGGAGGGGCTCCTACGAGCAGTACTTC CASSPGRGSYEQYF
NA 14 many TRBJ2-5 TRBV5-6 TGTGCCAGCAGGCCCGGGACTTTCGTTGAGACCCAGTACTTC CASRPGTFVETQYF
NA 14 many TRBJ1-1 TRBV2 TGTGCCAGCACCCGGGGACGGATGAACACTGAAGCTTTCTTT CASTRGRMNTEAFF
NA 15 NA TRBJ1-5 TRBV12-3/TRBV12-4 TGTGCCAGCAGTTTAGCGGGAAGGGCCAATCAGCCCCAGCATTTT CASSLAGRANQPQHF
NA 15 NA TRBJ2-7 TRBV7-9 TGTGCCAGCAGCCCTACCCAACGGGTTAACTACGAGCAGTACTTC CASSPTQRVNYEQYF
NA 15 few TRBJ2-2 TRBV19 TGTGCCAGTAGTATAGGACTTGTGAACACCGGGGAGCTGTTTTTT CASSIGLVNTGELFF
NA 13 many TRBJ1-1 TRBV12-3/TRBV12-4 TGTGCCAGCAGTTTGAAAGGGAACACTGAAGCTTTCTTT CASSLKGNTEAFF
NA 12 NA TRBJ2-2 TRBV7-8 TGTGCCAGCAGATTAGGGCGAGGGGAGCTGTTTTTT CASRLGRGELFF
NA 14 NA TRBJ1-2 TRBV4-2 TGTGCCAGCAGCCCTGAAGTCGGAAACTATGGCTACACCTTC CASSPEVGNYGYTF
NA 16 NA TRBJ2-5 TRBV10-3 TGTGCCATCAGTGACCGGCTAGCCGGGATTGGAGAGACCCAGTACTTC CAISDRLAGIGETQYF
NA 15 NA TRBJ1-6 TRBV20-1 TGCAGTGCTAGCACCGGAAGCTCCTATAATTCACCCCTCCACTTT CSASTGSSYNSPLHF
NA 14 many TRBJ1-1 TRBV9 TGTGCCAGCAGCGTAGGGGGAATAGGGACTGAAGCTTTCTTT CASSVGGIGTEAFF
TRBD1 15 many TRBJ1-2 TRBV5-1 TGCGCCAGCAGCCCGGGACAGGGGGCGTGGTATGGCTACACCTTC CASSPGQGAWYGYTF
TRBD1 14 many TRBJ1-1 TRBV3-1 TGTGCCAGCAGCCAAGTAGGGACAGGAGGTGAAGCTTTCTTT CASSQVGTGGEAFF
NA 14 medium-sized TRBJ1-5 TRBV10-2 TGCGCCAGCAGTGAGCGGGGTCTAAGACAATCCCAGCATTTT CASSERGLRQSQHF
NA 13 NA TRBJ1-5 TRBV12-3/TRBV12-4 TGTGCCAGCAGTTTAGGGACAAATGAGCCCCGGCATTTT CASSLGTNEPRHF
NA 17 NA TRBJ2-1 TRBV19 TGTGCCAGTAGTACCCCCCTAGACTCCGTCTCCTACAATGAGCAGTTCTTC CASSTPLDSVSYNEQFF
NA 13 NA TRBJ1-5 TRBV2 TGTGCCAGCAGGCAGCTGAGCAATCAGCCCCAGCATTTT CASRQLSNQPQHF
NA 15 many TRBJ1-2 TRBV4-2 TGTGCCAGCAGCCAAGATTCCAACAGCGGGTATGGCTACACCTTC CASSQDSNSGYGYTF